A selection of T cell receptor beta chains follows, all from one sample in a study of T cell repertoires in cytomegalovirus infection. One entry per CDR3 protein results from TCRdb running MiXCR on the reads. Here the sample spans roughly 760,000 distinct CDR3 sequences, less than 40% being singletons. The sequenced sample consisted of PBMCs. Every receptor here comes from a human donor in good health (CMV status not recorded). Some clones in this sample may be carry-over from other donors' samples. CDR3s include the opening cysteine and the closing phenylalanine or tryptophan. Fields, in order: CDR3 length, J gene, V gene, D gene, clone size, CDR3 DNA, CDR3 protein. The D gene is left open where the match is weak. Only some rows state a clone size, as once, few, many or a class for expanded clones.

>15|TRBJ1-2|TRBV7-8|-|-
TGTGCCAGCAGCTTAGCCGCAGGGCTTAACTATGGCTACACCTTC
CASSLAAGLNYGYTF
>14|TRBJ1-1|TRBV12-3/TRBV12-4|-|-
TGTGCCAGCAGTCCGGGGCGGGGAAGGACTGAAGCTTTCTTT
CASSPGRGRTEAFF
>12|TRBJ1-1|TRBV30|-|few
TGTGCCTGGATAGGGAGTCGCACTGAAGCTTTCTTT
CAWIGSRTEAFF
>15|TRBJ2-1|TRBV29-1|TRBD2|-
TGCAGCGTTTGGGGTCGCGGGAGCTCCTACAATGAGCAGTTCTTC
CSVWGRGSSYNEQFF
>17|TRBJ1-1|TRBV7-3|TRBD1|few
TGTGCCAGCAGCCCAGAGGGGACAGGGGCCTTATACACTGAAGCTTTCTTT
CASSPEGTGALYTEAFF
>15|TRBJ2-1|TRBV14|-|few
TGTGCCAGCAGCCCATCGCCTTTCACCTACAATGAGCAGTTCTTC
CASSPSPFTYNEQFF
>20|TRBJ1-2|TRBV19|TRBD1|few
TGTGCCAGTAGTATAGACTTTTCGGGGACAGGGGGCCTCCATAACTATGGCTACACCTTC
CASSIDFSGTGGLHNYGYTF
>15|TRBJ2-3|TRBV7-8|-|many
TGTGCCAGCAGCCCCGAGTCCTATAGCACAGATACGCAGTATTTT
CASSPESYSTDTQYF
>17|TRBJ2-5|TRBV18|-|few
TGTGCCAGCTCACCAGCCGCGAGGGCCGGAGGCGGAGAGACCCAGTACTTC
CASSPAARAGGGETQYF
>14|TRBJ1-1|TRBV28|-|-
TGTGCCAGCAGAGGGAAATGGGGGGTCACTGAAGCTTTCTTT
CASRGKWGVTEAFF
>15|TRBJ1-2|TRBV19|-|-
TGTGCCAGTAGTATAAACCCAGGGCCTAACTATGGCTACACCTTC
CASSINPGPNYGYTF
>19|TRBJ2-3|TRBV7-8|TRBD2|few
TGTGCCAGCTGCGTGGGACTACTAGCGGGAGCGTGGGGCACAGATACGCAGTATTTT
CASCVGLLAGAWGTDTQYF
>14|TRBJ1-1|TRBV19|-|-
TGTGCCAGTAGTATTGAGGCAAGGAACACGGAAGCTTTCTTT
CASSIEARNTEAFF
>14|TRBJ1-1|TRBV6-5|-|few
TGTGCCAGCAGTTACACTCCAGGGAACACTGAAGCTTTCTTT
CASSYTPGNTEAFF
>15|TRBJ1-1|TRBV11-2|-|few
TGTGCCAGCAGCTTCCCACAGTCCTCGAACACTGAAGCTTTCTTT
CASSFPQSSNTEAFF
>13|TRBJ2-5|TRBV20-1|-|-
TGCAGCCCCTCCTTGGGGGGTTCGGAGACCCAGTACTTC
CSPSLGGSETQYF
>15|TRBJ2-7|TRBV19|TRBD1|-
TGTGCCAGTAGTATATCGGGACAGGCGGCCTACGAGCAGTACTTC
CASSISGQAAYEQYF
>10|TRBJ2-5|TRBV7-8|-|-
TGTGCCACAGCAGGAGAGACCCAGTACTTC
CATAGETQYF
>13|TRBJ2-1|TRBV2|TRBD1|-
TGTGCCAGCAGAAGGGGGCCTGGGTATGAGCAGTTCTTC
CASRRGPGYEQFF
>15|TRBJ2-7|TRBV25-1|TRBD1|few
TGTGCCAGCAGTGAAACAGGACAGGACCTCTACGAGCAGTACTTC
CASSETGQDLYEQYF
>15|TRBJ2-2|TRBV28|-|-
TGTGCCAGCAGTTTAAGACAGAAATTAACCGGGGAGCTGTTTTTT
CASSLRQKLTGELFF
>15|TRBJ2-7|TRBV19|-|-
TGTGCCAGTAGTATAGGCCGGGACGGGAACTACGAGCAGTACTTC
CASSIGRDGNYEQYF
>18|TRBJ2-2|TRBV7-2|TRBD2|many
TGTGCCAGCAGCCAAGAACTAGCGGGAGGCCCTCTCACCGGGGAGCTGTTTTTT
CASSQELAGGPLTGELFF
>15|TRBJ2-1|TRBV24-1|-|-
TGTGCCACCAGTGCTTTAGGGGGACGCGCTGCTGAGCAGTTCTTC
CATSALGGRAAEQFF
>15|TRBJ1-2|TRBV7-2|-|many
TGTGCCAGCAGCTTACGGGCGGGAACTGTCTATGGCTACACCTTC
CASSLRAGTVYGYTF